These 30 T cell receptor beta chains share one sample of origin, sequenced in a study of beta chain features in type 1 diabetes. Reverse transcribing all isolated RNA meant expressed TCRB transcripts were sequenced. TCRdb's copy holds only in-frame clones and misses some; the assay was immunoSEQ multiplex PCR. The sample carries roughly 450,000 clones, around 14% recorded once. The sequencing input was naive CD4+ T cells from blood. These receptors originate from a man aged 30 to 45 in good health.

This clone was seen a few times. In nucleotides, the CDR3 is TGTGCCAGCAGCTTCGATAGCAATCAGCCCCAGCATTTT. Its translation: CASSFDSNQPQHF. This chain links TRBV11-3 with TRBJ1-5, with D hard to call. V lost 3 bases and J 0 bases, leaving 3 bases between the germline ends. The CDR3 loop spans 13 amino acids. Germline V lookup: CDR1 SGHNT, CDR2 YENEEA.

The V and J genes are TRBV28 and TRBJ2-7; D may be TRBD1 (6 bases). The CDR3 is 12 residues long. CDR1 is MDHEN and CDR2 is SYDVKM in the germline V gene. Trimming took 6 bases from V and 2 from J, leaving 8 bases between them. CDR3 sequence (DNA): TGTGCCAGCAGCAACAGGGCCTACGAGCAGTACGTC. Protein: CASSNRAYEQYV.

This clone occurred a few times. The chain is built from TRBV29-1 and TRBJ2-5, with TRBD1 as a possible D gene (5 bases). The CDR3 runs 13 residues. Trimming pared 3 bases from V and 4 bases from J, leaving 12 bases between. The germline V gene has CDR1 SQVTM and CDR2 ANQGSEA. The CDR3, as DNA: TGCAGCGTTGACAGGGCATCGGGAGAGACCCAGTACTTC. Translating gives CSVDRASGETQYF.

In this sample, this clone turned up a few times. This rearrangement joins TRBV29-1 to TRBJ2-3; perhaps D is TRBD1 or TRBD2 (5 bases each). The germline V gene encodes CDR1 SQVTM and CDR2 ANQGSEA. CDR3 length equals 13 residues. Trimming removed 4 bases at V and 5 bases at J, with 13 bases between. CDR3 sequence (DNA): TGCAGCGTTGGAGGGACGTTGGGAGATACGCAGTATTTT. Protein sequence: CSVGGTLGDTQYF.

The rearrangement joins TRBV9 to TRBJ1-2; 8 bases match TRBD1. J was trimmed by 8 bases and V by 1 base; bases with no gene match: 7. Germline loops: CDR1 SGDLS, CDR2 YYNGEE. This CDR3 has 14 amino acids. In nucleotides, the CDR3 is TGTGCCAGCAGCGTACACTGGACAGGGCGAGGCTACACCTTC. Protein: CASSVHWTGRGYTF.

The rearrangement uses TRBV2 and TRBJ2-3; D is perhaps TRBD1 (6 bases). This CDR3 region has 14 residues. Between the trimmed V and J ends, which lost 6 bases and 2 bases, there was a span of 12 bases. Looked up from germline, CDR1 is SNHLY and CDR2 is FYNNEI. The CDR3 DNA follows: TGTGCCAGCAGCATTACAGGGATCACAGATACGCAGTATTTT. Protein: CASSITGITDTQYF.

This clone was observed a few times. V gene TRBV5-4 combines with J gene TRBJ2-5; 9 bases match TRBD1. With V trimmed by 5 bases and J by 5 bases, 4 bases remained unmatched. There are 13 residues in the CDR3. Per the germline V gene, CDR1 is SGHNT and CDR2 is YYREEE (reference sequence). CDR3 sequence (DNA): TGTGCCAGCAGTTGGGACAGGGAGGAGACCCAGTACTTC. It encodes CASSWDREETQYF.

The rearrangement links TRBV9 to TRBJ2-1; weak D call: TRBD2 (5 bases). The CDR3 totals 18 residues. Germline assignment: CDR1 SGDLS and CDR2 YYNGEE. Trimming pared 4 bases from V and 3 bases from J, leaving 23 bases between. CDR3 bases: TGTGCCAGCAGCCCCCGCCCCAGGAGGAGCGGCGTCTACAATGAGCAGTTCTTC. Protein product: CASSPRPRRSGVYNEQFF.

The chain joins TRBV11-2 to TRBJ2-5, with D perhaps TRBD2 (6 bases). The CDR3 spans 15 residues. Germline CDR1 is SGHAT and CDR2 is FQNNGV. Trimming took off 1 base at V and 3 bases at J, with 12 bases between the two ends. CDR3 sequence (DNA): TGTGCCAGCAGCTTAGGTCCCGGGAGCAAAGAGACCCAGTACTTC. Protein: CASSLGPGSKETQYF.

The chain combines TRBV7-8 with TRBJ2-1; 8 bases align to TRBD2. The CDR3 runs to 14 residues. Germline V lookup: CDR1 SGHVS, CDR2 FQNEAQ. The trim removed 1 base at V and 10 bases at J, leaving 6 bases unmatched. CDR3 protein: CASSLEVVAGEQFF. In nucleotides, the CDR3 is TGTGCCAGCAGCTTAGAGGTGGTAGCGGGAGAGCAGTTCTTC.

There are a few counts of this clone. The V and J genes are TRBV11-2 and TRBJ2-3, with D possibly TRBD2 on 5 matching bases. Trimming stripped 6 bases from V and 2 bases from J, with 12 bases between. The CDR3 is 14 amino acids. The germline CDR1 and CDR2 sequences are SGHAT and FQNNGV. Written as DNA, the CDR3 is TGTGCCAGCAGTTCAGGACTTCTCACAGATACGCAGTATTTT. Translating it yields CASSSGLLTDTQYF.

This clone was counted a few times. The chain couples TRBV18 to TRBJ1-1, with a possible D match to TRBD1 (5 bases). V shed 2 bases and J shed 5 bases, with 12 bases lying between them. Germline V gene lookup returns CDR1 KGHSH and CDR2 LQKENI. CDR3 length: 14 amino acids. CDR3 loop: CASSPEGRRTEAFF. The CDR3 nucleotides are TGTGCCAGCTCACCAGAGGGGAGGCGGACTGAAGCTTTCTTT. Complete variable domain (other parts from reference TRBV18 and TRBJ1-1): NAGVMQNPRHLVRRRGQEARLRCSPMKGHSHVYWYRQLPEEGLKFMVYLQKENIIDESGMPKERFSAEFPKEGPSILRIQQVVRGDSAAYFCASSPEGRRTEAFFGQGTRLTVV.

This CDR3 reads CASSSPRGSSGGNEQFF. The CDR3 DNA follows: TGTGCCAGCAGCTCACCCAGAGGCTCTAGCGGGGGAAATGAGCAGTTCTTC. The chain is built from TRBV7-2 and TRBJ2-1; 10 nucleotides line up with TRBD2. The CDR3 consists of 17 residues. Germline assignment: CDR1 SGHTA and CDR2 FQGNSA. V shed 4 bases and J 7 bases; nucleotides not matched to a gene: 13.

This sequence joins TRBV11-3 and TRBJ2-3, with D tentatively TRBD2 (5 bases). Germline values: CDR1 SGHNT, CDR2 YENEEA. Trimming removed 1 base from V and 6 bases from J, with 11 bases in between. This CDR3 is 14 amino acids long. The CDR3: CASSLGFSGDTQYF. CDR3 DNA sequence: TGTGCCAGCAGCTTAGGATTTTCGGGGGATACGCAGTATTTT.

This rearrangement joins TRBV29-1 to TRBJ1-5; D not resolved. V was trimmed by 4 bases and J by 4 bases, leaving 8 bases between them. The CDR3 is made up of 12 amino acids. CDR1 is SQVTM and CDR2 is ANQGSEA in the germline V gene. The DNA for the CDR3 is TGCAGCGTTGGGGGAAATAATCAGCCCCAGCATTTT. The encoded protein is CSVGGNNQPQHF.

The chain links TRBV12-5 to TRBJ2-1, with D uncertain. The germline gives CDR1 LGHNT, CDR2 FRNRAP. V lost 2 bases, J lost 9 bases, and 11 bases lay in between. The CDR3 length is 13 residues. This CDR3 is CASGLSETSEQFF. The CDR3 DNA reads TGTGCTAGTGGTTTGTCGGAGACGAGTGAGCAGTTCTTC.

This clone turned up a few times. The V gene is TRBV4-2, the J gene TRBJ2-6; D unclear. Germline CDR1 reads LGHNA; CDR2 reads YNFKEQ. This CDR3 is built from 15 residues. Trimming took 4 bases from V and 2 from J, leaving 9 bases between them. The CDR3 is CASSPPGTGANVLTF. CDR3 DNA sequence: TGTGCCAGCAGCCCCCCTGGGACTGGGGCCAACGTCCTGACTTTC.

This chain joins TRBV10-3 and TRBJ2-3, with 10 positions matching TRBD2. There are 15 residues in the CDR3. V trimming: 7 bases; J trimming: 4 bases; junction bases outside the gene matches: 8. CDR1 and CDR2 from the germline V gene are ENHRY and SYGVKD. The CDR3 nucleotides read TGTGCCATCACCCCCAGCGGGGGGGCCGCAGATACGCAGTATTTT. As protein: CAITPSGGAADTQYF.

This clone was recorded a few times. The J gene is TRBJ2-7, the V gene TRBV18, with 15 bases matching TRBD2. The V gene's germline CDR1 is KGHSH and CDR2 LQKENI. Germline trimming cut 3 bases from V and 4 bases from J; bases unmatched to any gene: 4. The CDR3 covers 16 residues. In DNA, the CDR3 is TGTGCCAGCTCACCTGCCGGGACTAGCGGGGGGTACGAGCAGTACTTC. Protein: CASSPAGTSGGYEQYF.

J is TRBJ2-7 and V is TRBV21-1; whether TRBD1, the table's D call, matches the DNA was not checked. TRBV21-1 counts as a pseudogene. CDR3 size: 13 residues. The CDR3 DNA reads TGTGCCAGCAGCCAGGGCAGTCCCTACGAGCAGTACTTC. It translates to CASSQGSPYEQYF.

The rearrangement uses TRBV7-9 and TRBJ2-6, with 8 nucleotides matching TRBD1. With 3 bases clipped from V and 0 bases from J, the junction kept 10 bases outside the gene matches. Germline lookup yields CDR1 SEHNR and CDR2 FQNEAQ (reference sequence). This CDR3 has 19 amino acids. CDR3 nucleotides: TGTGCCAGCAGCTTTCGGGTCCGGGACAGGAGCTCTGGGGCCAACGTCCTGACTTTC. This sequence encodes CASSFRVRDRSSGANVLTF. The variable domain in full, with the rest retrieved from reference TRBV7-9 and TRBJ2-6, is DTGVSQNPRHKITKRGQNVTFRCDPISEHNRLYWYRQTLGQGPEFLTYFQNEAQLEKSRLLSDRFSAERPKGSFSTLEIQRTEQGDSAMYLCASSFRVRDRSSGANVLTFGAGSRLTVL.

This clone was picked up a small number of times. The gene calls are TRBV5-4 and TRBJ1-5; D not resolved. The ends were cut back, 0 bases at V and 9 bases at J, with 10 bases in the middle. The length of the CDR3 is 13 residues. Germline V lookup: CDR1 SGHNT, CDR2 YYREEE (reference sequence). Here the CDR3 DNA reads TGTGCCAGCAGCTTGGAACCCGGGAGGCCCCAGCATTTT. This gives the protein CASSLEPGRPQHF. The complete variable domain, with remaining parts taken from reference TRBV5-4 and TRBJ1-5, reads ETGVTQSPTHLIKTRGQQVTLRCSSQSGHNTVSWYQQALGQGPQFIFQYYREEENGRGNFPPRFSGLQFPNYSSELNVNALELDDSALYLCASSLEPGRPQHFGDGTRLSIL.

This clone was picked up a small number of times. The V gene is TRBV7-8, the J gene TRBJ1-6; D gene uncertain. Germline CDR1 and CDR2: SGHVS and FQNEAQ. V was trimmed by 1 base and J by 4 bases, leaving 8 bases between them. The CDR3 covers 15 residues. The CDR3 is CASSLVPGYNSPLHF. The CDR3 DNA reads as TGTGCCAGCAGCTTAGTTCCAGGATATAATTCACCCCTCCACTTT.

The rearrangement uses TRBV6-5 and TRBJ2-7; tentatively, D is TRBD1 (6 bases). The CDR3 sequence is 14 residues long. V was shortened by 9 bases and J by 2 bases, with 17 bases between the two germline ends. CDR1 is MNHEY, CDR2 SVGAGI, per germline. This CDR3 reads CASTRTANTYEQYF. CDR3 DNA: TGTGCCAGTACAAGGACAGCTAACACCTACGAGCAGTACTTC.

The V and J genes are TRBV7-2 and TRBJ2-6; D is ambiguous. The CDR3 sequence is 14 residues long. V was trimmed by 3 bases and J by 0 bases, leaving 3 bases between them. Germline V gene sequence: CDR1 SGHTA, CDR2 FQGNSA. The chain's CDR3 is CASSFISGANVLTF. DNA for the CDR3: TGTGCCAGCAGCTTTATCTCTGGGGCCAACGTCCTGACTTTC.

The V gene is TRBV10-3, the J gene TRBJ2-5; no firm D call. Germline loops: CDR1 ENHRY, CDR2 SYGVKD. The CDR3 is 14 amino acids. V shed 4 bases and J shed 0 bases, with 9 bases lying between them. The CDR3, as DNA: TGTGCCATCAGTGTCGGCCGTTACCAAGAGACCCAGTACTTC. This sequence encodes CAISVGRYQETQYF.

The CDR3 DNA is TGTGCCAGCAGCTGGGGACTGGGGACTCGGGGAAACATTCAGTACTTC. Translated: CASSWGLGTRGNIQYF. The rearrangement uses TRBV7-2 and TRBJ2-4; weak D call: TRBD2 (6 bases). CDR1 and CDR2 from the germline V gene are SGHTA and FQGNSA. CDR3 length equals 16 residues. Trimming removed 4 bases at V and 6 bases at J, with 19 bases between.

This chain joins TRBV30 and TRBJ2-1; the D gene is possibly TRBD1 (6 bases). The germline CDR1 and CDR2 sequences are GTSNPN and SVGIG (reference sequence). This CDR3 is built from 12 residues. Trimming removed 5 bases at V and 6 bases at J, with 11 bases between. The CDR3 DNA reads TGTGCCTGGTCAGGGGTCGGCAATGAGCAGTTCTTC. Translation: CAWSGVGNEQFF.

This chain links TRBV10-3 with TRBJ2-2, with D tentatively TRBD2 (5 bases). CDR3 size: 15 residues. V was cut by 4 bases and J by 4 bases, with 13 bases left in between. Germline CDR1 reads ENHRY; CDR2 reads SYGVKD. The chain's CDR3 is CAISAGRGSTGELFF. The CDR3 coding sequence is TGTGCCATCAGTGCAGGTCGGGGTTCCACCGGGGAGCTGTTTTTT.

The V call is TRBV4-3, the J call TRBJ1-1; D unresolved. V dropped 4 bases and J dropped 2 bases, with 8 bases sitting between them. This CDR3 contains 13 residues. Looked up from germline, CDR1 is LGHNA and CDR2 is YSLEER. The CDR3 is CASSRVGNTEAFF. For the CDR3, the DNA is TGCGCCAGCAGCCGGGTGGGCAACACTGAAGCTTTCTTT.